The T cell receptor beta chain described here comes from a study of blood T cell repertoires in COVID-19 (dated by TCRdb to between 2020 and 2021). About the full investigation: Samples from collaborators originated in the United States, Italy and Spain and spanned both the acute and convalescent phases of COVID-19. The prospective study material was composed of cDNA or gDNA derived from T cells, B-cell-depleted T cells, or PBMCs. Subjects who had been exposed to COVID-19, were actively infected with it, or had recovered from it provided the deeply sampled blood TCRbeta repertoires that made up the dataset. The repertoires were released in a freely available public database intended as a resource for research on the immune response to SARS-CoV-2. The samples were drawn from two sources: the first 160 participants of the ongoing ImmuneRACE study, and fewer than 1,500 subjects contributed by 6 global collaborators. A de-identified subject ID, COVID-19 status, age in years and sex were almost always included in the sample metadata. Where available, HLA class I and class II types were obtained from metadata supplied by the sample provider rather than from assay-based typing. What the authors observed across the whole study: The amount of clinical and demographic metadata varied by source and participant and was provided uncurated.

Note on this clone: Its antigen specificity is not known. No clone much larger than this one lies a single base away; base qualities are absent.

TCRbeta CDR3 regions were amplified from genomic DNA using the immunoSEQ Assay, a bias-controlled multiplex PCR. The study's own analysis went as follows. Within the assay, amplification of reference gene primers was used to estimate how many nucleated cells each sample contained. Sequence reads were collapsed and filtered to measure the absolute abundance of every unique TCRbeta CDR3 rearrangement. For each sample, productive Simpson clonality was calculated by taking the square root of Simpson's diversity index across productive rearrangements. What TCRdb holds here is the immuneACCESS table cut down to in-frame rearrangements. Part of the clones is not present; checked against another copy, under half of the missing clones reflect an unresolved V gene, and the others are unexplained. V and J calls and clone size are as listed in that table; D and trimming were resolved from the DNA. The sample has about 73,000 clones on record, around four fifths of them singletons. The ten largest clones take up roughly 5.4% of the sample.

Each collaborating institution followed its own protocols to collect whole blood in K2EDTA tubes. For TCRbeta analysis, collaborator samples were shipped as frozen whole blood, as isolated PBMCs, or as DNA extracted from either sample type. The germline V gene (reference sequence) gives CDR1 as LNHDA and CDR2 as SQIVND. V is shortened by 5 bases, J by 0 bases, and the region joining them spans 9 bases. The CDR3 numbers 14 residues from cysteine through phenylalanine. The entry retains the CDR3 DNA only, 42 bases that are in frame from base 1. The sequenced sample consisted of peripheral blood. This receptor chain uses TRBV19 and TRBJ2-3; there is no confident call for the D gene. The receptor's source is a man aged 50-60 years with active COVID-19. The CDR3 protein is CASSERVSTDTQYF. The sequenced DNA: TGTGCCAGTAGTGAGCGAGTGAGCACAGATACGCAGTATTTT.